This T cell receptor (beta chain) is drawn from a study of regulatory T cells in long-lasting Graves disease. To make TCR beta libraries, researchers used iRepertoire HTBI primers and Arm-PCR of CDR3 regions. A single record per CDR3 protein comes from TCRdb applying MiXCR to the multiplex PCR reads. This table has about 660,000 distinct CDR3 sequences, around 32% appearing once. The count of this clonotype is one. The time point is: persistent/refractory GD, antithyroid drugs over 5 years with positive TRAb. The TCR library was made from RNA extracted from PBMCs. The CDR3 loop spans 15 amino acids. V lost 4 bases, J lost 7 bases, and 19 bases lay in between. The germline V gene encodes CDR1 LGHDT and CDR2 YNNKEL (reference sequence).

The sequence derives from a female donor with Graves disease. The specimen was peripheral blood mononuclear cells (PBMCs), collected when the disease was refractory, from a patient treated with antithyroid drugs. This chain connects TRBV3-1 to TRBJ1-2, with a tentative D call TRBD1 (6 bases). In DNA, the CDR3 is TGTGCCAGCAGCCCAACGTTGACAGGAGTAGGTGGCTACACCTTC. This sequence encodes CASSPTLTGVGGYTF.